This T cell receptor beta chain was identified during a study of shared clonotypes between healthy human individuals. Trimming pared 0 bases from V and 9 bases from J, leaving 18 bases between. Germline loops: CDR1 MDHEN, CDR2 SYDVKM. The CDR3 length is 15 residues. Using around 180 ng DNA, roughly 33,000 T cell genomes, the sorted-subset replicate PCRs were run. TCRdb's copy holds only in-frame clones and misses some; the assay was immunoSEQ multiplex PCR. Of hundreds of thousands of clones in the sample, approximately 79% were seen once. The sample taken for sequencing was memory CD4+ T cells sorted from blood. As to subset: CD45RA-negative fraction. This receptor was obtained from a woman in her thirties in good health. The rearrangement links TRBV28 to TRBJ2-7, with D perhaps matching TRBD2 (6 bases). The CDR3 spells CASSLWGTLGEAQYF. DNA of the CDR3: TGTGCCAGCAGTTTATGGGGCACGCTAGGGGAGGCGCAGTACTTC.